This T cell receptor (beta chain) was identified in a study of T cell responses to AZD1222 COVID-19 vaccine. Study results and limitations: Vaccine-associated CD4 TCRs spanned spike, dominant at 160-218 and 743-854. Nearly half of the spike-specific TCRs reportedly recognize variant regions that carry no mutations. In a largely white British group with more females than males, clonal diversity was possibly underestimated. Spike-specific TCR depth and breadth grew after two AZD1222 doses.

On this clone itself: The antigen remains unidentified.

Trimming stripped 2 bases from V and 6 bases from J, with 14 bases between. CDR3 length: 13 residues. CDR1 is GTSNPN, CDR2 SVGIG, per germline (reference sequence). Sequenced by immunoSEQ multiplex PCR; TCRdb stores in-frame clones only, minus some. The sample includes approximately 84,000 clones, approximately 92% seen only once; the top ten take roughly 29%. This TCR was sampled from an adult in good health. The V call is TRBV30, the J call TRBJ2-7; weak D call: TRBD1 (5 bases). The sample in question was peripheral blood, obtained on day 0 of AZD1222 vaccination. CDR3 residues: CAWSQGAVGEQYF. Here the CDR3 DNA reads TGTGCCTGGAGTCAAGGGGCAGTTGGCGAGCAGTACTTC.